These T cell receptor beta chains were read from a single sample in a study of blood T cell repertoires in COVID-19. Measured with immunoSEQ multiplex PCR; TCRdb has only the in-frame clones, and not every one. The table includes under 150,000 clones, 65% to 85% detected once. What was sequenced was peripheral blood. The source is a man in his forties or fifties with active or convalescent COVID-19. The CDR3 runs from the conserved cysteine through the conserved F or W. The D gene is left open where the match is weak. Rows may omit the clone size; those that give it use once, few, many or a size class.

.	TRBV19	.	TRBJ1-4	CASSTTGPATNEKLFF	TGTGCCAGTAGTACGACAGGCCCTGCAACTAATGAAAAACTGTTTTTT
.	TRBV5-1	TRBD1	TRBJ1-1	CASSQTGQGDTEAFF	TGCGCCAGCAGCCAAACGGGACAGGGGGACACTGAAGCTTTCTTT
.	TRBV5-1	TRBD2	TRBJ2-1	CASSLGASGTVYNEQFF	TGCGCCAGCAGCTTAGGGGCTAGCGGGACCGTCTACAATGAGCAGTTCTTC
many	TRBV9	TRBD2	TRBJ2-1	CASSVLETPSGSSYNEQFF	TGTGCCAGCAGCGTATTGGAAACGCCTAGCGGCAGCTCCTACAATGAGCAGTTCTTC
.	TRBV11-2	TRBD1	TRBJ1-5	CASSVDREAQPQHF	TGTGCCAGCAGCGTAGACAGGGAGGCTCAGCCCCAGCATTTT
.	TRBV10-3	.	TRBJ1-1	CAISESAGDTEAFF	TGTGCCATCAGTGAGTCGGCGGGGGACACTGAAGCTTTCTTT
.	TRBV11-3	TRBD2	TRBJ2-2	CASSPPAGVTGELFF	TGTGCCAGCAGCCCCCCAGCGGGAGTTACCGGGGAGCTGTTTTTT
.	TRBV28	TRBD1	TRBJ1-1	CASSQGVNAFF	TGTGCCAGCTCCCAGGGGGTGAATGCTTTCTTT
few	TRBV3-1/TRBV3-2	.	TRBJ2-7	CASSHALMTRVEQYF	TGTGCCAGCAGCCACGCATTAATGACTAGGGTCGAGCAGTACTTC
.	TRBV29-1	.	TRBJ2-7	CSVEFRSPDYEQYF	TGCAGCGTTGAATTCCGTAGCCCTGACTACGAGCAGTACTTC
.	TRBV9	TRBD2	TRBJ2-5	CASRGVGETQYF	TGTGCCAGCCGGGGGGTCGGCGAGACCCAGTACTTC
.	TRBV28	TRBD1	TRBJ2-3	CASSLEGQGRQDTQYF	TGTGCCAGCAGTTTAGAAGGACAGGGGCGTCAAGATACGCAGTATTTT
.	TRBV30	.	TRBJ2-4	CAWSVSLAKNIQYF	TGTGCCTGGAGTGTTTCACTGGCCAAAAACATTCAGTACTTC
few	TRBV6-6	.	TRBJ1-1	CASSYGTSEAFF	TGTGCCAGCAGTTACGGGACAAGTGAAGCTTTCTTT
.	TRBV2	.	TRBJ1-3	CASSEAYGTGNTIYF	TGTGCCAGCAGTGAAGCGTACGGGACTGGAAACACCATATATTTT
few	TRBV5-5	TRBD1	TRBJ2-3	CASSLDRGMSTDTQYF	TGTGCCAGCAGCCTGGACAGGGGGATGAGCACAGATACGCAGTATTTT
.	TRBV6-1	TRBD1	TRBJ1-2	CASSDPGQGGGGYTF	TGTGCCAGCAGTGATCCGGGACAGGGAGGTGGCGGCTACACCTTC
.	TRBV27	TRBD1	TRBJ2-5	CASSLWSGGEETQYF	TGTGCCAGCAGTTTATGGTCAGGGGGTGAAGAGACCCAGTACTTC
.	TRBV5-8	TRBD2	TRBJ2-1	CASSPIAGTNNEQFF	TGTGCCAGCAGTCCGATAGCGGGGACGAACAATGAGCAGTTCTTC
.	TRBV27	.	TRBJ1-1	CASSFAGKAFF	TGTGCCAGCAGTTTCGCGGGGAAAGCTTTCTTT
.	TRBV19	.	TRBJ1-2	CASRTRGGTTYGYTF	TGTGCCAGTAGGACACGGGGGGGCACCACCTATGGCTACACCTTC
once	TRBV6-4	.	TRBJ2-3	CASSDGLGDTQYF	TGTGCCAGCAGTGATGGACTCGGAGATACGCAGTATTTT
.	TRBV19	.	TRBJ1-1	CASSLGVNTEAFF	TGTGCCAGTAGCCTGGGAGTGAACACTGAAGCTTTCTTT
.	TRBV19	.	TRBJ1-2	CASSPSTGYYGYTF	TGTGCCAGTAGTCCTTCGACAGGTTACTATGGCTACACCTTC
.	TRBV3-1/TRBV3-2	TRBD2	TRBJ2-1	CASSQQPGGLNEQFF	TGTGCCAGCAGCCAACAGCCGGGGGGGTTAAATGAGCAGTTCTTC
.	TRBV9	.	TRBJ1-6	CASSVEDGGSSPLHF	TGTGCCAGCAGCGTTGAGGACGGAGGGAGTTCACCCCTCCACTTT
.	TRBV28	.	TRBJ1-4	CASSSGRTNEKLFF	TGTGCCAGCAGCTCGGGAAGAACTAATGAAAAACTGTTTTTT
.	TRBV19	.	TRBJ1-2	CASSEQINYGYTF	TGTGCCAGTAGTGAACAGATTAACTATGGCTACACCTTC
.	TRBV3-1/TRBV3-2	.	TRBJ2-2	CASSQGVTNTGELFF	TGTGCCAGCAGCCAAGGAGTGACAAACACCGGGGAGCTGTTTTTT
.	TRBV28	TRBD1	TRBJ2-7	CASTGDRVMQYF	TGTGCCAGCACCGGGGACAGGGTAATGCAGTACTTC
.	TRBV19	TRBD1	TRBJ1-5	CASQTGTGGNQPQHF	TGTGCCAGCCAGACCGGGACAGGGGGCAATCAGCCCCAGCATTTT
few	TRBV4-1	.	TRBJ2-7	CASSQDLIYEQYF	TGCGCCAGCAGCCAAGATCTAATTTACGAGCAGTACTTC
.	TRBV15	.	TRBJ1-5	CATSRDKGLRPGSQPQHF	TGTGCCACCAGCAGAGATAAAGGCCTCCGACCGGGGAGTCAGCCCCAGCATTTT
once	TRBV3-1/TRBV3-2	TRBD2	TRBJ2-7	CASSPGLAGVLRQYF	TGTGCCAGCAGCCCCGGACTAGCGGGAGTCTTAAGGCAGTACTTC
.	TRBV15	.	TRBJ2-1	CATSFTGISYNEQFF	TGTGCCACCAGCTTCACAGGGATATCCTACAATGAGCAGTTCTTC
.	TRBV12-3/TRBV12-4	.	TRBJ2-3	CASGRLSRTQYF	TGTGCCAGCGGGCGCCTTAGTCGGACGCAGTATTTT
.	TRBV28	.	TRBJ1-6	CASSLGRGTYNSPLHF	TGTGCCAGCAGTTTAGGGAGGGGGACTTATAATTCACCCCTCCACTTT
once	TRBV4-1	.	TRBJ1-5	CASSSGFDQPQHF	TGCGCCAGCAGCTCCGGGTTCGATCAGCCCCAGCATTTT
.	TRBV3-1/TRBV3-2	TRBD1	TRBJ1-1	CASSQDLRQGATEAFF	TGTGCCAGCAGCCAAGATCTACGACAGGGGGCCACTGAAGCTTTCTTT